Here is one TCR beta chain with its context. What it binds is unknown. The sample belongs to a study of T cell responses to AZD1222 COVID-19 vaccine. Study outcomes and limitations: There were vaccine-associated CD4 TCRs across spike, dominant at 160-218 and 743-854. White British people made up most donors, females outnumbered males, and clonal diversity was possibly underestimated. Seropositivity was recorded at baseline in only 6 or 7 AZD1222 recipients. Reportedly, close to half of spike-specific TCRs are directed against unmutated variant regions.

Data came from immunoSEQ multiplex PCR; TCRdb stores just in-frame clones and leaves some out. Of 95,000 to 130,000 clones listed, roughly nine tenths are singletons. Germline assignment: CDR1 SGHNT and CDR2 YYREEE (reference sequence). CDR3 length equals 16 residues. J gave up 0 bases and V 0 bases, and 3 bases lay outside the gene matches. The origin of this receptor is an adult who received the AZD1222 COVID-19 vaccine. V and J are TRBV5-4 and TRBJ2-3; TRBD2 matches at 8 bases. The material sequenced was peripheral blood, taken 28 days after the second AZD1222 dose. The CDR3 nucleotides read TGTGCCAGCAGCTTGGGAGCGGGAGTTAGCACAGATACGCAGTATTTT. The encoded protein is CASSLGAGVSTDTQYF.